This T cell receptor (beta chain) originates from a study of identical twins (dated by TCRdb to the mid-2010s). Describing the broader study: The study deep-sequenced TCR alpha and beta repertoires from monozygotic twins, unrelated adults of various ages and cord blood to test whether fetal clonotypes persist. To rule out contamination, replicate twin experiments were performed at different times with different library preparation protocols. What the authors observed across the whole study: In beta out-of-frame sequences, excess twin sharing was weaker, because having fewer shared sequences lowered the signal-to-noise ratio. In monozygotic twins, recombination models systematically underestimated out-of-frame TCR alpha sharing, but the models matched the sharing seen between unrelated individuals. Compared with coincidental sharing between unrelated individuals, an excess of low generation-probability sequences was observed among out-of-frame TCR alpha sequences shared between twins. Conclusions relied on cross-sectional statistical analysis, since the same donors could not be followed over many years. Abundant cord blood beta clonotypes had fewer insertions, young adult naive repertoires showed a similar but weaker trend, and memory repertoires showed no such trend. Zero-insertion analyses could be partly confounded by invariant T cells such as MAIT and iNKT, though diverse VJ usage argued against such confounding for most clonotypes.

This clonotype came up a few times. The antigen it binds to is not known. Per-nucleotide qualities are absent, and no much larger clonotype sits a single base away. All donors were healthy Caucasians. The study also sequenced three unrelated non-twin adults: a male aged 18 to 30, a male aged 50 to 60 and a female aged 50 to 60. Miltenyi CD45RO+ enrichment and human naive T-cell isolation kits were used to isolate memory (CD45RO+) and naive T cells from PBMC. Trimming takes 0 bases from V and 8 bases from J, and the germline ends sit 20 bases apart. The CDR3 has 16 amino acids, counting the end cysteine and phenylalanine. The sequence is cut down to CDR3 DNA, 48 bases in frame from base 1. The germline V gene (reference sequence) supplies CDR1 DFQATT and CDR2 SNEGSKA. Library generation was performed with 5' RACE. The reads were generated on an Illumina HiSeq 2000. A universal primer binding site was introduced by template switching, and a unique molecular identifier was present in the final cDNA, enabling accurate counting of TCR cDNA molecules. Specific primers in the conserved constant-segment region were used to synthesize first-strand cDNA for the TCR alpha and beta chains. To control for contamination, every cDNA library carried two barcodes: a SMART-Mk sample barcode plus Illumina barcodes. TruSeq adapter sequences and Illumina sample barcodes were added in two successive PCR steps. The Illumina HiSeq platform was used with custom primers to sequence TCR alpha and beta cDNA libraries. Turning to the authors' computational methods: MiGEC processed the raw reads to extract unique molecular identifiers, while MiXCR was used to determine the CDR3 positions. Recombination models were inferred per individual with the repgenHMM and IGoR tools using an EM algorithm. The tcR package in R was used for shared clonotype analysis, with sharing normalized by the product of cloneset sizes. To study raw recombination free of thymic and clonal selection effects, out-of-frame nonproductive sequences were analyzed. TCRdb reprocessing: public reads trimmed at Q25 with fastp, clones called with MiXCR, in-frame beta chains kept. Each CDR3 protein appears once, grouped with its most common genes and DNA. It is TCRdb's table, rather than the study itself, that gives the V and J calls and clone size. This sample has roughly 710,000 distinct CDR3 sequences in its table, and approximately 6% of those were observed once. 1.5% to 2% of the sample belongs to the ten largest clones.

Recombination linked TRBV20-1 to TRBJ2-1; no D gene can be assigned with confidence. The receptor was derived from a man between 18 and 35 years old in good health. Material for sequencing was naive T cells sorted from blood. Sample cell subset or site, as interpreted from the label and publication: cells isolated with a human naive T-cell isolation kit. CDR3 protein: CSARDQGAAKGHEQFF. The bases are TGCAGTGCTAGAGATCAAGGTGCGGCTAAAGGACATGAGCAGTTCTTC.